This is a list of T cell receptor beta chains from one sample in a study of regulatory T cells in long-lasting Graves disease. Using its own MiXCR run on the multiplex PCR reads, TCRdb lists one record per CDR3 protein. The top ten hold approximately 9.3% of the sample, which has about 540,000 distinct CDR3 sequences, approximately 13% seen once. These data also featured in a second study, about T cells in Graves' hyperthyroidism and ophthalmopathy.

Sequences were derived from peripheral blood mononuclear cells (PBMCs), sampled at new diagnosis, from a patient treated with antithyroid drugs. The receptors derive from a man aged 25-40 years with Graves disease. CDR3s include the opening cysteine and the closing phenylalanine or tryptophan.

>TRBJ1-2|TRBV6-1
CASILSGQANYGYTF
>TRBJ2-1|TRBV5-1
CASSSSAGGSYNEQFF
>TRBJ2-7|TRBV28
CASSAELAGEVGYF
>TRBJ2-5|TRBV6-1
CASGQEIAGEETQYF
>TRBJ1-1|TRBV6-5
CASSYGQGGTEAFF
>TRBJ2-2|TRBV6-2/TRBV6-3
CASKKGTSNTGELFF
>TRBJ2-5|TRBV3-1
CASSQRGETQYF
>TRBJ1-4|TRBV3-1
CASSQEKDRTSQKLFF
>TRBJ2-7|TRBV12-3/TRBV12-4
CASSDSGQGNYERYF
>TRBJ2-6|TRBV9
CASSVSRSGANVLTF
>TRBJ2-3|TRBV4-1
CASSQEGVVTDTQYF
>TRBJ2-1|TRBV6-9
CASSYWTSGNEQFF
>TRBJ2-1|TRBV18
CASSPAPSSYNEQFF
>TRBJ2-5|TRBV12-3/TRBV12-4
CASSRTSAETQYF
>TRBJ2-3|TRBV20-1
CSARSSSGPKAYTQYF
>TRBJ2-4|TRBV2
CASSPNPGTISIQYF
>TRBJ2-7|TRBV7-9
CASSPGRASGVEQYF
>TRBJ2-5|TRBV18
CASSPRMGDRDKTQYF
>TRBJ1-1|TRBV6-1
CASYRTLDTEAFF
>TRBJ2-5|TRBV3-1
CASSRDRNQETQYF
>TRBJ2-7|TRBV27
CASSLLPSGSMDEQYF
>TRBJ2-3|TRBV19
CASSTRLAGLTDTQYF
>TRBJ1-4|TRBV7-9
CASLPRDQHLTNEKLFF
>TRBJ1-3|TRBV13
CASSRRQGSNTIYF
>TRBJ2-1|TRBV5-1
CASSLGSPGGNEQFF
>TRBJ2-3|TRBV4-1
CASSQAQRVGSYSGEYF
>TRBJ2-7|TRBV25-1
CASSEYSGRLTEQYF
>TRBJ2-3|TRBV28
CASSLPLERGGTDTQYF
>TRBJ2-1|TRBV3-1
CASSTTAPSSYNEQFF
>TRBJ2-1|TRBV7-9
CASSRPGLGRNEQFF
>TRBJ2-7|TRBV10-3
CAVTSGSSYEQYF
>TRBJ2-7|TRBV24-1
CATSENGYEQYF
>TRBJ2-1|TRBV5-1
CASSLAQGLPKEQFF
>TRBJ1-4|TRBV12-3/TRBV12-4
CASSWGHEKLFF
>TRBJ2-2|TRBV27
CASRPQGATGELFF
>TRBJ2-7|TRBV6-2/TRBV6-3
CASSYDGGREQYF
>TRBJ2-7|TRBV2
CASSEVSYEQYF
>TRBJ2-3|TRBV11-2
CASLAEDTQYF
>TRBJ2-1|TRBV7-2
CASSLGQGVNEQFF
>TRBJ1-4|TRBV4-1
CASSQVLGAPNEKLFF
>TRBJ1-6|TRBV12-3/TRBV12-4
CASNPQGQLNSPLHF
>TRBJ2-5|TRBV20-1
CSASSSYQETQYF
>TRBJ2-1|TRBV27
CASSGTGGTRLSYNEQFF
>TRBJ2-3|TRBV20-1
CSAVLAGGLTDTQYF
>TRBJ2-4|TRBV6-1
CASSRTRDGDIQYF
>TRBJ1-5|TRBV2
CASSDAQLGGNQPQHF
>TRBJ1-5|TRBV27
CASSFKGNSPPQHF
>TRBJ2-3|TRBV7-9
CASRPTRDDTDTQYF
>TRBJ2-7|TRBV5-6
CASSFMGTGTYEQYF
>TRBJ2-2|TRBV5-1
CASSSGMNGAGELFF
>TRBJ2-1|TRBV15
CATSRVGEQQFF
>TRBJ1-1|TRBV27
CASIKVVVRRDRGRDTEAFF
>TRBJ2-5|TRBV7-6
CASSASGVTSQETQYF
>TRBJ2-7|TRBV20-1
CSAGWTGPEQYF
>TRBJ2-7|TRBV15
CATSQQGYYEQYF
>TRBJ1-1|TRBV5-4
CASSPPGTKAGTEAFF
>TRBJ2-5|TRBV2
CASSFLAGQETQYF
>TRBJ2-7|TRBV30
CAWGSSGGPYEQYF
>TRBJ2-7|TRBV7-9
CASSFERSYEQYF